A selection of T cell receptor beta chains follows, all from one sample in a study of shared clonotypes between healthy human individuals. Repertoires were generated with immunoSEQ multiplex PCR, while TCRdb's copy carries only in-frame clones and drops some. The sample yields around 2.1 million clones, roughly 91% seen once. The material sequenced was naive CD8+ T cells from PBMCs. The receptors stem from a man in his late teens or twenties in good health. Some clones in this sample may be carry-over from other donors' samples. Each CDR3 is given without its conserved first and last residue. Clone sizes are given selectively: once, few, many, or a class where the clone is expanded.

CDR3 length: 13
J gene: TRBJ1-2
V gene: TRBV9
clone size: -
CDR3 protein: ASSGGQKANYGYT

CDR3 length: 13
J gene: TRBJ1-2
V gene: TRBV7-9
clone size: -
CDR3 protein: ASSLGAVQNYGYT

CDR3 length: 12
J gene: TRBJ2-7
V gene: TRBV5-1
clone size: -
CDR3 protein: ASSPDRNLYEQY

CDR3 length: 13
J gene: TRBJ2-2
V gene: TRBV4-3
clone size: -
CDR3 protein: ASSQVVSSTGELF

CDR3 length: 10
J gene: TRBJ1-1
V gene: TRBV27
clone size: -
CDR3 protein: ASSDLVLGSF

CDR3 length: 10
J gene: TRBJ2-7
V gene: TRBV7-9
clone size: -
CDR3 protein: ASSLGEHEQY

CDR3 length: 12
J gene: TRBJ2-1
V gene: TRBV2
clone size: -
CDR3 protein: ASSDGGRGNEQF

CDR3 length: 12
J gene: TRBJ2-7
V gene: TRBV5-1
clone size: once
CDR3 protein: ASNTGASSYEQY

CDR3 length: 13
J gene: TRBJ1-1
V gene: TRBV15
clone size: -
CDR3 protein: ATSLSFDPNTEAF

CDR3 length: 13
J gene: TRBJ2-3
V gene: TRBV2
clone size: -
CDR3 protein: ASRGLAGNTDTQY

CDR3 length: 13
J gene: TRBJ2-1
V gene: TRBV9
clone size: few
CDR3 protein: ASSVVTSGSNEQF

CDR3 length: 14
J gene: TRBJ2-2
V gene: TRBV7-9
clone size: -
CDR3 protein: ASSLWGRSSTGELF

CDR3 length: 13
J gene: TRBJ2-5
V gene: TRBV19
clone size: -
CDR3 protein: ASSIDTGPTETQY

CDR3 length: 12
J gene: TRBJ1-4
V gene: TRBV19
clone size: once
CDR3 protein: ATTVGTVNEKLF

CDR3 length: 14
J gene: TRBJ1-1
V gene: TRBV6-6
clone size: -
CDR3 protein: ASSYPRGQLNTEAF

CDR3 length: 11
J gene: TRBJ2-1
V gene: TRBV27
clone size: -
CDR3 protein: ASSLAANNEQF

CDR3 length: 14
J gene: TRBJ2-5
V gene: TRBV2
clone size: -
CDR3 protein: ASSGLVAGSQETQY

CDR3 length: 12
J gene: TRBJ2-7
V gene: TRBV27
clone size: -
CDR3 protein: ASSNIRERNEQY

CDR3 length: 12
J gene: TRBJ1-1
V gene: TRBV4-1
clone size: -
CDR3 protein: ASSQKQGPGEAF

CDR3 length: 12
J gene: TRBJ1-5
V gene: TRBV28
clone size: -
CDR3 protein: ASSFGGAGQPQH

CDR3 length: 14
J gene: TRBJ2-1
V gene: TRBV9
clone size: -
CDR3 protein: ASSVDRAGGSNEQF

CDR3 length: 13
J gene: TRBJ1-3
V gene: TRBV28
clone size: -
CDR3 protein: ASSLVWGSGNTIY

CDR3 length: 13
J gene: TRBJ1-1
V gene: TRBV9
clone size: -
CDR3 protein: ASSVEGRGNTEAF

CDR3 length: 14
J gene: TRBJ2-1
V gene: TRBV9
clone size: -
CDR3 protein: ASSSRTGQSYNEQF

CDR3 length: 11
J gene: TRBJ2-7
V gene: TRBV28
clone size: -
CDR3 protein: ASRRDSSYEQY

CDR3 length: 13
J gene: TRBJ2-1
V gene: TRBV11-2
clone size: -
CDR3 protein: ASSLVGGHYNEQF

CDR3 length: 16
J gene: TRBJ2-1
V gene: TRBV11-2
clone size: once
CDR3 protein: ASSLGLAGPTSWDEQF

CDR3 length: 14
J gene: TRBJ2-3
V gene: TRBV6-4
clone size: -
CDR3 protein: ASSDVPGGETDTQY

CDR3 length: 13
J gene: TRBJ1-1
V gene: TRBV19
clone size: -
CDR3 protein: ASSSGTGENTEAF

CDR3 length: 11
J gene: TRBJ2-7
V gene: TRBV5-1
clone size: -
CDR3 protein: ASSLERYYEQY

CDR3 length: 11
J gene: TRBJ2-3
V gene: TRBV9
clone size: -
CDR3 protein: ASSVGGGDTQY

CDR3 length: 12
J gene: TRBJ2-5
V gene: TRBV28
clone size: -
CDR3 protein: ASNGAGDWETQY

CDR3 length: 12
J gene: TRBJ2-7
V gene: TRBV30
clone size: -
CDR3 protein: AWSVRGGVREQY

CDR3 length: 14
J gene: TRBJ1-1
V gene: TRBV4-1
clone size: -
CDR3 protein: ASSQVVVSGNTEAF

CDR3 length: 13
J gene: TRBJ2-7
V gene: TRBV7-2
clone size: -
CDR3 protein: ASSLAPSTLYEQY

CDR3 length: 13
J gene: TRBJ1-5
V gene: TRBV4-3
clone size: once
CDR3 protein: ASSQGTGSNQPQH

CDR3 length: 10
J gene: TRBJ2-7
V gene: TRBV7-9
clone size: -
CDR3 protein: ASSYITYEQY

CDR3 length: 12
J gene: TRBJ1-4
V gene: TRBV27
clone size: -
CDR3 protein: ASSSRTGAAKLF

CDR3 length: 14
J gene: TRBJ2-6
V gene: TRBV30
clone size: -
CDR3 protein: ALDRPGNSGANVLT

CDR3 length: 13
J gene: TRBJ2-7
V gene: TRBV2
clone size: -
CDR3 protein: ASSESWQENYEQY

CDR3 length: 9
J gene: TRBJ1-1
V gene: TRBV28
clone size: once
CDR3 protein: ASSFISEAF

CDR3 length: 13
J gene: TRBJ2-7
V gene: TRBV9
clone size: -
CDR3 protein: ASSVAGDRAYEQY

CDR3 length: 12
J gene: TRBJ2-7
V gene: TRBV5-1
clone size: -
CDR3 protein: ASSTRDRGHEQY

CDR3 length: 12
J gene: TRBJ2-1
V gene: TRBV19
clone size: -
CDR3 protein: ASSHGLPFNEQF

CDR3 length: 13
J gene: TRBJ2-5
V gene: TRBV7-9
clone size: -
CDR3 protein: ASSFLYREGETQY

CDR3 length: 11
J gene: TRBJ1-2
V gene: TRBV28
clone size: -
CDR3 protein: ASSPPWDYGYT

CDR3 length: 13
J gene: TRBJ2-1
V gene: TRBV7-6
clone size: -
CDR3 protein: ASSPLAGGNNEQF

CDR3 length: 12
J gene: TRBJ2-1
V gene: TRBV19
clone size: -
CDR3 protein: ASSIGTEGLEQF

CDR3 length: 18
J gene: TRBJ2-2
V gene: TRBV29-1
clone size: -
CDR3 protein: SVVPLAGGPGVANTGELF

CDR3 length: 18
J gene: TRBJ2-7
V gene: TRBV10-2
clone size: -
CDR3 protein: ASSDQLSADFMGQRYEQY

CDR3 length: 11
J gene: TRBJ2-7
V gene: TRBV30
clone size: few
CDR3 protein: AWSFTGVNEQY

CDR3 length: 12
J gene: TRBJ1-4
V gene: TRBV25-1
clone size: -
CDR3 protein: ASSEYRQNEKLF

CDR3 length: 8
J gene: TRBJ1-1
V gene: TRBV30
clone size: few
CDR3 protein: AWSDPEAF

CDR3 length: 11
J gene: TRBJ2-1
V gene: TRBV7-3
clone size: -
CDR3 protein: ASSLIGGNEQF

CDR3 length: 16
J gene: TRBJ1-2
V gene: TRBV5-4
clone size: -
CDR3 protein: ASSLGPGQLISNYGYT